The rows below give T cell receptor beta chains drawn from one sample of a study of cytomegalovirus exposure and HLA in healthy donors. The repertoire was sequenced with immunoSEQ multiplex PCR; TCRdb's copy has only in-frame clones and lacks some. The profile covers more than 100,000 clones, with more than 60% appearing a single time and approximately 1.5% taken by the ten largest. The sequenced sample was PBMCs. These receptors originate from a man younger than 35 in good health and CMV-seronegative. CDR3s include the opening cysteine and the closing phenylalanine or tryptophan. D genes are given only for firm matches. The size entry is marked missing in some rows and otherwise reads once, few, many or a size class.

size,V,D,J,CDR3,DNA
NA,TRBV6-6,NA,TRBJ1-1,CASSYGQTLQGTEAFF,TGTGCCAGCAGTTACGGACAGACCCTGCAAGGAACTGAAGCTTTCTTT
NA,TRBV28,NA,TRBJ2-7,CASSLLSSYEQYF,TGTGCCAGCAGTCTACTAAGCTCCTACGAGCAGTACTTC
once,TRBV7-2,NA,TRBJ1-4,CASSPWGGLTNEKLFF,TGTGCCAGCAGCCCCTGGGGGGGGCTGACTAATGAAAAACTGTTTTTT
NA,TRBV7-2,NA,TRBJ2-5,CASSDGTLKETQYF,TGTGCCAGCAGCGATGGGACACTAAAAGAGACCCAGTACTTC
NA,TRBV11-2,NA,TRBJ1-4,CASSFSGEKLFF,TGTGCCAGCAGCTTTTCTGGCGAAAAACTGTTTTTT
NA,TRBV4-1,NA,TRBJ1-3,CASSQEARGIGSAGNTIYF,TGCGCCAGCAGCCAAGAGGCCAGGGGAATAGGCTCTGCTGGAAACACCATATATTTT
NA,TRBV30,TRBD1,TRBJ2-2,CAWIGTGGETGELFF,TGTGCCTGGATTGGGACAGGGGGAGAAACCGGGGAGCTGTTTTTT
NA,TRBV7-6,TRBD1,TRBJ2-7,CASSPGQGAYEQYF,TGTGCCAGCAGCCCAGGACAGGGGGCCTACGAGCAGTACTTC
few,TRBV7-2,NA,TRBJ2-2,CASMGPGELFF,TGTGCCAGCATGGGGCCCGGGGAGCTGTTTTTT
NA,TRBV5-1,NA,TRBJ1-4,CASSSGLRLQDEKLFF,TGCGCCAGCAGTTCGGGGTTAAGACTCCAGGATGAAAAACTGTTTTTT
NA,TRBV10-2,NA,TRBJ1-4,CASSEVTGYNEKLFF,TGCGCCAGCAGTGAGGTGACAGGATATAATGAAAAACTGTTTTTT
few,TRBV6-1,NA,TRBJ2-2,CASNPRGDTGELFF,TGTGCCAGCAACCCCAGGGGGGACACCGGGGAGCTGTTTTTT
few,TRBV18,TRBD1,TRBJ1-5,CASSPGQGNQPQHF,TGTGCCAGCTCCCCGGGACAGGGGAATCAGCCCCAGCATTTT
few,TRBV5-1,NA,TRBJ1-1,CASMLAGNTEAFF,TGCGCCAGCATGCTTGCGGGGAACACTGAAGCTTTCTTT
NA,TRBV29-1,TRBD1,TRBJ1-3,CSVGDSSGNTIYF,TGCAGCGTGGGGGACAGCTCTGGAAACACCATATATTTT
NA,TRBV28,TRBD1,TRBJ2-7,CASRPGQVGNYEQYF,TGTGCCAGCAGACCCGGACAGGTTGGAAATTACGAGCAGTACTTC
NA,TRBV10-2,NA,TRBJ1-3,CASKLGGENTIYF,TGCGCCAGCAAACTCGGGGGAGAAAACACCATATATTTT
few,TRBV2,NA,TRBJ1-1,CASSTRGVNQAFF,TGTGCCAGCTCGACCCGGGGGGTAAATCAGGCTTTCTTT
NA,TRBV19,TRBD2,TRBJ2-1,CASSIKSRAGGPNEQFF,TGTGCCAGTAGTATAAAGTCGCGAGCGGGAGGGCCTAATGAGCAGTTCTTC
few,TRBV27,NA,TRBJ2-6,CASSAQLTASGANVLTF,TGTGCCAGCAGTGCACAACTGACAGCTTCTGGGGCCAACGTCCTGACTTTC
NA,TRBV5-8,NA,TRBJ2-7,CASSGRGYEQYF,TGTGCCAGCAGCGGGCGGGGCTACGAGCAGTACTTC
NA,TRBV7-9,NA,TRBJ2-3,CSSSPLKDTQYF,TGTTCCAGCAGCCCCTTAAAAGATACGCAGTATTTT
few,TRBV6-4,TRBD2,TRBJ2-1,CASSDAGLAGKKDEQFF,TGTGCCAGCAGTGATGCAGGACTAGCGGGAAAGAAGGATGAGCAGTTCTTC
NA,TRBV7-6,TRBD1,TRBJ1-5,CASSPLPGQSTNDNQPQHF,TGTGCCAGCAGCCCTCTTCCGGGACAGTCGACTAACGATAATCAGCCCCAGCATTTT
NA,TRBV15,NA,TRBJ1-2,CATSHLGRTTNYGYTF,TGTGCCACCAGCCACCTGGGTCGAACTACTAACTATGGCTACACCTTC
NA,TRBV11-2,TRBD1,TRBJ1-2,CASSPAGQGGGYTF,TGTGCCAGCAGCCCCGCCGGGCAGGGGGGAGGCTACACCTTC
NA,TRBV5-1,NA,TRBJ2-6,CASSLEWTASSGANVLTF,TGCGCCAGCAGCTTGGAATGGACAGCAAGTTCTGGGGCCAACGTCCTGACTTTC
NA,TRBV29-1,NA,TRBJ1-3,CSVEAVNSGNTIYF,TGCAGCGTTGAGGCAGTTAACTCTGGAAACACCATATATTTT
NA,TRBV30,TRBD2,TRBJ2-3,CALLNSGVSTDTQYF,TGTGCCTTATTAAATAGCGGGGTTAGCACAGATACGCAGTATTTT
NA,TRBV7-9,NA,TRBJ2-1,CASSRRLTSSVYNEQFF,TGTGCCAGCAGCCGCCGACTTACTTCCTCGGTATACAATGAGCAGTTCTTC
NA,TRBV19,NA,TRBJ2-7,CASSIDHDTYEQYF,TGTGCCAGTAGTATAGATCATGACACCTACGAGCAGTACTTC
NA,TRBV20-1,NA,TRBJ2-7,CSARSYEQYF,TGCAGTGCTAGATCGTACGAGCAGTACTTC
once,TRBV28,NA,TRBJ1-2,CASRPTGSYGYTF,TGTGCCAGCAGGCCGACAGGTTCCTATGGCTACACCTTC